This T cell receptor beta chain was captured in a study of blood T cell repertoires in COVID-19. This clone came up a few times. The CDR3 loop spans 13 amino acids. V lost 2 bases and J lost 6; bases outside the gene matches: 3. Germline V gene sequence: CDR1 SEHNR, CDR2 FQNEAQ (reference sequence). Method: immunoSEQ multiplex PCR; TCRdb's copy keeps in-frame clones and lacks some. The sample has approximately 150,000 clones; around 87% are singletons. Sequenced material: peripheral blood. The chain employs TRBV7-9 and TRBJ2-7; TRBD1 aligns across 8 bases. The source of this sequence is a woman in her 50s with active or convalescent COVID-19. CDR3 amino acids: CASSLQGAGEQYF. The CDR3, as DNA: TGTGCCAGCAGCTTACAGGGGGCAGGCGAGCAGTACTTC.